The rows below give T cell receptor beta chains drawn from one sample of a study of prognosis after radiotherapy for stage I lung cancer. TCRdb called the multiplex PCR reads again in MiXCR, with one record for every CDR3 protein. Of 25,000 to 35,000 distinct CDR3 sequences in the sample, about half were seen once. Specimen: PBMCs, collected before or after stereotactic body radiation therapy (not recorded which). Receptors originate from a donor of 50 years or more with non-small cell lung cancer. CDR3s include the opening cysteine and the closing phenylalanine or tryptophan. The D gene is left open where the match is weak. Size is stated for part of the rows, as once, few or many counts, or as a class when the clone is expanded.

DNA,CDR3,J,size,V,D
TGTGCCAGTAGGGGTACCCGGGTCACTAGCGGGACCTACGAGCAGTACTTC,CASRGTRVTSGTYEQYF,TRBJ2-7,-,TRBV19,TRBD2
TGTGCCAGCAGTATTTACTACGAGCAGTACTTC,CASSIYYEQYF,TRBJ2-7,-,TRBV12-3/TRBV12-4,-
TGTGCCAGCAGCTACGACGGTAGCGGGGGGCCCACAGATACGCAGTATTTT,CASSYDGSGGPTDTQYF,TRBJ2-3,-,TRBV7-9,TRBD2
TGCGCCAGCAGCCCGACTAGCGGTAACACCGGGGAGCTGTTTTTT,CASSPTSGNTGELFF,TRBJ2-2,many,TRBV5-1,TRBD2
TGTGCCAGCAGTTTAGACGGTAATGAGCAGTTCTTC,CASSLDGNEQFF,TRBJ2-1,medium-sized,TRBV12-3/TRBV12-4,-
TGTGCCACTCGGACAGGGGATGAAAAACTGTTTTTT,CATRTGDEKLFF,TRBJ1-4,few,TRBV5-4,TRBD1
TGTGCCAGCAGCTCGGACGTTTATGGCTACACCTTC,CASSSDVYGYTF,TRBJ1-2,-,TRBV7-2,-
TGCAGTGCTAGAGATCAGACGAACTATGGCTACACCTTC,CSARDQTNYGYTF,TRBJ1-2,medium-sized,TRBV20-1,-
TGTGCCAGCAGCTTGACGGGTCAGATGAACACTGAAGCTTTCTTT,CASSLTGQMNTEAFF,TRBJ1-1,many,TRBV11-3,-
TGTGCCATCAGCTTGGGGCAACCGGGCTCTGTGGCCAACGTCCTGACTTTC,CAISLGQPGSVANVLTF,TRBJ2-6,-,TRBV7-9,-
TGTGCCAGCATCGAGAAGACTAGCGGGAGGTTGGACACCGGGGAGCTGTTCTTT,CASIEKTSGRLDTGELFF,TRBJ2-2,once,TRBV7-2,TRBD2
TGTGCCAGCAAGGGGTTTGTCGAAAAACTGTTTTTT,CASKGFVEKLFF,TRBJ1-4,many,TRBV28,-
TGTGCCAGCATTCCTTGGGGAGTGGAGCTGTTTTTT,CASIPWGVELFF,TRBJ2-2,-,TRBV6-1,-
TGTGCCTGGAGTGAGAGGGTGGAACAGGGGGGATTAAGCAATCAGCCCCAGCATTTT,CAWSERVEQGGLSNQPQHF,TRBJ1-5,many,TRBV30,TRBD1
TGTGCCACCAGTGACGGGACTAGAGATGAGCAGTTCTTC,CATSDGTRDEQFF,TRBJ2-1,-,TRBV24-1,TRBD2
TGTGCCACCAGTGATTTTCGGCGACGGGAGACCCAGTACTTC,CATSDFRRRETQYF,TRBJ2-5,many,TRBV24-1,-
TGCAGTGTTGAAACTCCGGGACGAGAAGAGACCCAGTACTTC,CSVETPGREETQYF,TRBJ2-5,many,TRBV20-1,-
TGTGCCAGCTCACCTGGGACAGGCTATACCGCCGGGGAGCTGTTTTTT,CASSPGTGYTAGELFF,TRBJ2-2,many,TRBV18,TRBD1
TGCAGTGCTAGAGATCGCGGGAGGGCAATAGATACGCAGTATTTT,CSARDRGRAIDTQYF,TRBJ2-3,medium-sized,TRBV20-1,TRBD2
TGTGCCAGCAGCCCAGCGGGGTTACTGGAGGAAAAACTGTTTTTT,CASSPAGLLEEKLFF,TRBJ1-4,few,TRBV7-6,-